These 7 T cell receptor beta chains originate from one sample sequenced in a study of PD-1 blockade in mismatch repair-deficient tumors. Clones were read by immunoSEQ multiplex PCR, and TCRdb kept only the in-frame ones, dropping some. The repertoire holds 120,000 or so clones, with 70% to 90% as singletons. The specimen was peripheral blood, collected 44 weeks after starting pembrolizumab. These receptors were obtained from an adult with mismatch repair-deficient cancer.

The J gene is TRBJ1-1, the V gene TRBV7-9, with D perhaps matching TRBD1 (5 bases). Germline CDR1 SEHNR, CDR2 FQNEAQ (reference sequence). V lost 2 bases and J lost 1, with 5 bases in between. This CDR3 has 13 amino acids. The CDR3 DNA reads TGTGCCAGCAGCTTAACAGGGAACACTGAAGCTTTCTTT. Translating it yields CASSLTGNTEAFF.

As DNA, the CDR3 is TGTGCCAGCAGAGCGGGAAGGGGGCAAATGAACACTGAAGCTTTCTTT. This sequence encodes CASRAGRGQMNTEAFF. This chain connects TRBV9 to TRBJ1-1; 7 nucleotides align to TRBD1. J lost 0 bases, V lost 5 bases, and 10 bases had no gene match. Germline CDR1 reads SGDLS; CDR2 reads YYNGEE. The CDR3 covers 16 residues.

The chain recombines TRBV6-6 with TRBJ2-1, with D uncertain. The CDR3 sequence is 15 residues long. Trimming shortened V by 7 bases and J by 8 bases, and 21 bases separated the two germline ends. The germline V gene has CDR1 MNHNY and CDR2 SVGAGI (reference sequence). As DNA, the CDR3 is TGTGCCAGCACCCCGGGCCCCTCCCTTTGGGATGAGCAGTTCTTC. Translating gives CASTPGPSLWDEQFF.

The V and J genes are TRBV5-1 and TRBJ2-7; D possibly corresponds to TRBD2 (6 bases). From germline, CDR1 is SGHRS and CDR2 YFSETQ. This CDR3 region has 15 residues. V was cut by 0 bases and J by 2 bases, with 12 bases left in between. The CDR3 loop reads CASSLVRGNTYEQYF. The CDR3 DNA reads as TGCGCCAGCAGCTTGGTGCGGGGAAATACCTACGAGCAGTACTTC.

The genes are TRBV5-5 and TRBJ2-5; TRBD1 aligns across 7 bases. This CDR3 has 12 residues. Losses at the gene ends were 4 bases for V and 4 bases for J; bases not matched to a gene: 1. The germline V gene has CDR1 SGHKS and CDR2 YYEKEE (reference sequence). The CDR3 spells CASSRTGETQYF. CDR3 DNA sequence: TGTGCCAGCAGCCGGACAGGAGAGACCCAGTACTTC. Full variable domain (outside the CDR3, taken from reference TRBV5-5 and TRBJ2-5): DAGVTQSPTHLIKTRGQQVTLRCSPISGHKSVSWYQQVLGQGPQFIFQYYEKEERGRGNFPDRFSARQFPNYSSELNVNALLLGDSALYLCASSRTGETQYFGPGTRLLVL.

The chain carries TRBV27 and TRBJ2-7; TRBD2 agrees at 8 bases. Germline CDR1 and CDR2: MNHEY and SMNVEV (reference sequence). The CDR3 is 14 residues long. V shed 5 bases, J shed 5 bases, and the junction held 8 bases outside the gene matches. The CDR3 sequence is CASSPGLESHEQYF. DNA of the CDR3: TGTGCCAGCAGTCCGGGACTAGAGTCCCACGAGCAGTACTTC.

The CDR3 bases are TGTGCCAGCAGCCATGGCCAGGGGATATCCTACGAGCAGTACTTC. Amino acids: CASSHGQGISYEQYF. The V call is TRBV14, the J call TRBJ2-7; TRBD1 is a possible D gene (6 bases). Germline V lookup: CDR1 SGHDN, CDR2 FVKESK. This CDR3 contains 15 residues. With 3 bases removed from V and 1 base from J, the gap between germline ends came to 13 bases.